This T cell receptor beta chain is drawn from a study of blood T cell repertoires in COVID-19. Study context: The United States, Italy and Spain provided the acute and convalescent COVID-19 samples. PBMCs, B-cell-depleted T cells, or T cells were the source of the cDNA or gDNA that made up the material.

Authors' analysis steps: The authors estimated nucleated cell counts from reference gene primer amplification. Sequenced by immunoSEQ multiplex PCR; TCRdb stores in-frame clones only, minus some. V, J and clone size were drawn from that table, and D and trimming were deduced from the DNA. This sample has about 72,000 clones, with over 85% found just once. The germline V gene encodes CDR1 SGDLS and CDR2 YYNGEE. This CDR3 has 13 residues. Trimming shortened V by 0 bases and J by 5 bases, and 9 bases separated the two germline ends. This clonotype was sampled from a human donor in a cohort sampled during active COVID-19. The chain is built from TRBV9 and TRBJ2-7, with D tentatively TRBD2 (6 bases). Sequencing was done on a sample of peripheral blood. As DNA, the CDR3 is TGTGCCAGCAGCGTAGCGGGACTCGACGAGCAGTACTTC. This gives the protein CASSVAGLDEQYF.